The 17 T cell receptor beta chains reported below all come from one sample, sequenced in a study of cytomegalovirus exposure and HLA in healthy donors. Assay used: immunoSEQ multiplex PCR; TCRdb lists only in-frame clones, some missing. The data contain over 200,000 clones, 70% to 90% of them singletons. The sequenced material came from PBMCs. Receptor source: a woman aged 18-30 years in good health and CMV-seronegative.

The chain is built from TRBV5-6 and TRBJ2-7, with D possibly being TRBD2 (6 bases). V gave up 6 bases and J gave up 0 bases, with 7 bases separating them. CDR1 and CDR2 (germline): SGHDT, YYEEEE. The CDR3 spans 12 residues. This chain's CDR3 is CASKTSSYEQYF. The CDR3 DNA is TGTGCCAGCAAGACTAGCTCCTACGAGCAGTACTTC.

This chain joins TRBV7-2 and TRBJ2-1; 9 bases line up with TRBD1. Germline V CDR1 and CDR2: SGHTA, FQGNSA. The CDR3 loop spans 15 amino acids. J was trimmed by 6 bases and V by 2 bases; bases with no gene match: 5. DNA for the CDR3: TGTGCCAGCAGCTTATTTGGGACAGGGCTCAATGAGCAGTTCTTC. Translating it yields CASSLFGTGLNEQFF.

J is TRBJ1-5 and V is TRBV7-8; maybe TRBD1 (5 bases). CDR1 and CDR2 from the germline V gene are SGHVS and FQNEAQ. The CDR3 spans 16 residues. Trimming removed 5 bases from V and 5 bases from J, with 19 bases in between. Written as DNA, the CDR3 is TGTGCCAGCAGCCCCATACGGCAGGGTATAGATCAGCCCCAGCATTTT. This codes for CASSPIRQGIDQPQHF.

The CDR3 sequence is CASSQRLDLSEQYF. The DNA of the CDR3 is TGTGCCAGCAGTCAGAGACTAGATTTGTCCGAGCAGTACTTC. The J gene is TRBJ2-7, the V gene TRBV6-5, with D tentatively TRBD2 (6 bases). The germline gives CDR1 MNHEY, CDR2 SVGAGI. The V end lost 5 bases, the J end lost 6 bases, and 17 bases lay between the germline ends. CDR3 size: 14 residues.

This clone was seen more than once but under ten times. Other DNA sequences in this specimen translate into the identical CDR3. The chain joins TRBV7-9 to TRBJ1-1, with TRBD1 identical over 7 bases. Germline trimming cut 5 bases from V and 1 base from J; bases unmatched to any gene: 4. There are 14 residues in the CDR3. Germline loops: CDR1 SEHNR, CDR2 FQNEAQ (reference sequence). The CDR3 is CASSLGTANTEAFF. DNA for the CDR3: TGTGCCAGCAGCCTAGGGACAGCGAACACTGAAGCTTTCTTT.

This clone has just one count. This chain joins TRBV4-1 and TRBJ2-1; D remains ambiguous. Germline-derived CDR1 and CDR2 are MGHRA and YSYEKL. V gave up 2 bases and J gave up 8 bases, with 13 bases separating them. CDR3 length equals 14 residues. The CDR3 loop reads CASSQRGPSDEQFF. For the CDR3, the DNA is TGCGCCAGCAGCCAACGAGGTCCTTCCGATGAGCAGTTCTTC.

V usage is TRBV9 and J usage is TRBJ2-4; 9 bases are a match to TRBD1. The CDR3 extends over 17 amino acids. V trimming: 0 bases; J trimming: 5 bases; junction bases outside the gene matches: 9. Looked up from germline, CDR1 is SGDLS and CDR2 is YYNGEE. CDR3 amino acids: CASSVGDRGNLENIQYF. The CDR3 nucleotides are TGTGCCAGCAGCGTAGGAGACAGGGGGAACTTGGAAAACATTCAGTACTTC.

V and J are TRBV4-2 and TRBJ2-1, with D possibly TRBD1 on 7 matching bases. Germline CDR1 LGHNA, CDR2 YNFKEQ. The CDR3 has 18 amino acids. The germline V and J ends were trimmed by 2 bases and 5 bases, with 22 bases remaining between them. The CDR3 here is CASSQWHSEGAPHNEQFF. For the CDR3, the DNA is TGTGCCAGCAGCCAATGGCACTCGGAGGGGGCGCCTCACAATGAGCAGTTCTTC.

J is TRBJ1-2 and V is TRBV5-4; D not certain. The ends were cut back, 0 bases at V and 7 bases at J, with 4 bases in the middle. The germline V gene has CDR1 SGHNT and CDR2 YYREEE (reference sequence). This CDR3 has 11 amino acids. The CDR3 region is CASSLDIGYTF. CDR3 DNA sequence: TGTGCCAGCAGCTTGGATATTGGCTACACCTTC.

V usage is TRBV10-1 and J usage is TRBJ2-7; tentative D call: TRBD2 (6 bases). V was trimmed by 1 base and J by 2 bases, leaving 9 bases between them. The germline V gene has CDR1 WNHNN and CDR2 SYGVQD (reference sequence). The CDR3 runs to 14 residues. The CDR3 DNA is TGCGCCAGCAGTGAGTGCGCGGGGCCCTACGAGCAGTACTTC. Translating gives CASSECAGPYEQYF.

The CDR3 here is CASSWELAGGVRDIQYF. The CDR3 DNA follows: TGCGCCAGCAGCTGGGAGCTAGCGGGAGGAGTCCGGGACATTCAGTACTTC. The V call is TRBV5-1, the J call TRBJ2-4; TRBD2 matches at 11 bases. The CDR3 runs 17 residues. Germline CDR1 SGHRS, CDR2 YFSETQ. V trimming: 3 bases; J trimming: 8 bases; junction bases outside the gene matches: 13.

V and J are TRBV2 and TRBJ2-5, with D perhaps matching TRBD1 (6 bases). Looked up from germline, CDR1 is SNHLY and CDR2 is FYNNEI. This CDR3 is 12 amino acids long. Trimming shortened V by 8 bases and J by 6 bases, and 13 bases separated the two germline ends. The CDR3 nucleotides are TGTGCCAGCGGCACAGGGTGGAAGACCCAGTACTTC. It yields the protein CASGTGWKTQYF.

The chain uses TRBV5-1 and TRBJ2-7; perhaps TRBD1 as D (5 bases). The CDR3 is 15 amino acids. In germline, CDR1 is SGHRS, CDR2 YFSETQ. Trimming took 0 bases from V and 3 from J, leaving 13 bases between them. The DNA of the CDR3 is TGCGCCAGCAGCTTGGAATGGGGCTCGTACTACGAGCAGTACTTC. Protein: CASSLEWGSYYEQYF.

This chain joins TRBV19 and TRBJ1-5, with 8 positions matching TRBD1. CDR3 length: 14 amino acids. From germline, CDR1 is LNHDA and CDR2 SQIVND (reference sequence). J was trimmed by 4 bases and V by 5 bases; bases with no gene match: 4. CDR3 bases: TGTGCCAGTAGTTCGCGACAGGGGAATCAGCCCCAGCATTTT. Translation: CASSSRQGNQPQHF. Filled out from reference TRBV19 and TRBJ1-5, the complete variable domain reads DGGITQSPKYLFRKEGQNVTLSCEQNLNHDAMYWYRQDPGQGLRLIYYSQIVNDFQKGDIAEGYSVSREKKESFPLTVTSAQKNPTAFYLCASSSRQGNQPQHFGDGTRLSIL.

This clone occurred a few times. The chain employs TRBV4-2 and TRBJ2-7; 9 bases agree with TRBD2. The junction had 2 bases not matched to a gene; V was cut back by 2 bases and J by 0 bases. Germline loops: CDR1 LGHNA, CDR2 YNFKEQ. CDR3 length: 15 amino acids. CDR3 region: CASSQYSGGSYEQYF. The CDR3 bases are TGTGCCAGCAGCCAATATAGCGGGGGCTCCTACGAGCAGTACTTC.

V usage is TRBV6-5 and J usage is TRBJ2-2; D is uncertain. The germline V gene encodes CDR1 MNHEY and CDR2 SVGAGI. Trimming pared 0 bases from V and 7 bases from J, leaving 3 bases between. There are 12 residues in the CDR3. The CDR3 protein is CASSYSNGELFF. Written as DNA, the CDR3 is TGTGCCAGCAGTTACTCTAACGGGGAGCTGTTTTTT.

The chain uses TRBV7-8 and TRBJ2-7, with D uncertain. V was pared by 5 bases and J by 0 bases, with 14 bases between. CDR1 is SGHVS and CDR2 is FQNEAQ in the germline V gene. CDR3 length: 15 residues. CDR3 bases: TGTGCCAGCAGCCTTTCGCCAGAACACTCCTACGAGCAGTACTTC. Protein sequence: CASSLSPEHSYEQYF.